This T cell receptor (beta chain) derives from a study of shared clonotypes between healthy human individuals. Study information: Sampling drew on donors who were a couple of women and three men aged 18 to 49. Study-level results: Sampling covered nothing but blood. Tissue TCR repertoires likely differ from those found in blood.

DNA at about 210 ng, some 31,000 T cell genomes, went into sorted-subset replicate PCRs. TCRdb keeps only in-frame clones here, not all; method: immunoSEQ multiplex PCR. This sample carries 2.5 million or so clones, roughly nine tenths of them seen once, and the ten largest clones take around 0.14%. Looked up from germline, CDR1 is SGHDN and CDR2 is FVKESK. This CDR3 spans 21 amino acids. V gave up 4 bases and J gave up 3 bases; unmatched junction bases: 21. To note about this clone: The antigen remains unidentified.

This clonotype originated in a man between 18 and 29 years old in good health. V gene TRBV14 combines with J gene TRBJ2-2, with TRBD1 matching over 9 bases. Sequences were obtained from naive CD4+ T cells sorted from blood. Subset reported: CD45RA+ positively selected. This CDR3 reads CASSRLRRDRESWVDTGELFF. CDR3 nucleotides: TGTGCCAGCAGCCGGCTACGCCGGGACAGGGAGAGTTGGGTCGACACCGGGGAGCTGTTTTTT. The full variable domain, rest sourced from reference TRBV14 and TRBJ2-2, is EAGVTQFPSHSVIEKGQTVTLRCDPISGHDNLYWYRRVMGKEIKFLLHFVKESKQDESGMPNNRFLAERTGGTYSTLKVQPAELEDSGVYFCASSRLRRDRESWVDTGELFFGEGSRLTVL.